This passage covers 9 T cell receptor beta chains from one sample sequenced in a study of blood T cells in healthy people across ages. Sample-barcoded 5' priming and a J-beta primer mix drove a second PCR of roughly 6 to 12 cycles. In TCRdb, the 5' RACE reads were re-called with MiXCR into one record per CDR3 protein. The repertoire holds around 990,000 distinct CDR3 sequences, approximately 25% seen once, with less than 0.75% in the top ten. A further study also used this sample, focusing on T cells of mothers and their children.

The sample comprised blood. The receptor source for this set is a girl aged 2-9 years in good health.

The chain employs TRBV6-5 and TRBJ2-1, with 9 bases matching TRBD1. The length of the CDR3 is 14 residues. Germline V gives CDR1 MNHEY, CDR2 SVGAGI. Trimming cost V 10 bases and J 3 bases; bases outside gene matches: 7. The CDR3 region is CATSGTGSYNEQFF. CDR3 coding DNA: TGTGCCACCTCCGGGACAGGGAGCTACAATGAGCAGTTCTTC.

This clonotype was counted only a few times. The CDR3 protein is CARRGVPNSPLHF. The DNA of the CDR3 is TGTGCCAGGAGGGGGGTACCCAATTCACCCCTCCACTTT. This chain uses TRBV12-3 or TRBV12-4 with TRBJ1-6; TRBD1 is a possible D gene (6 bases). The CDR3 sequence is 13 residues long. Trimming shortened V by 9 bases and J by 7 bases, and 13 bases separated the two germline ends.

V gene TRBV5-6 combines with J gene TRBJ2-1; 13 bases are a match to TRBD2. V lost 4 bases, J lost 10 bases, and 8 bases stayed unmatched. CDR3 length: 15 residues. CDR1 SGHDT and CDR2 YYEEEE come from the germline V gene. CDR3 sequence: CASSTGLAGVFEQFF. CDR3 DNA sequence: TGTGCCAGCAGCACAGGACTAGCGGGAGTATTCGAGCAGTTCTTC.

The chain employs TRBV5-1 and TRBJ2-1; 9 positions agree with TRBD2. The CDR3 sequence is 16 residues long. Unmatched junction bases numbered 11, after V lost 4 bases and J lost 6 bases. The germline V gene encodes CDR1 SGHRS and CDR2 YFSETQ. For the CDR3, the DNA is TGCGCCAGCAGCCAACTACTAGCGGGTACGAGCAATGAGCAGTTCTTC. Its translation: CASSQLLAGTSNEQFF.

This clonotype was counted only a few times. V usage is TRBV20-1 and J usage is TRBJ1-1, with D possibly TRBD1 on 6 matching bases. Germline V gene lookup returns CDR1 DFQATT and CDR2 SNEGSKA (reference sequence). The CDR3 has 12 residues. The germline V and J ends were trimmed by 7 bases and 6 bases, with 15 bases remaining between them. The chain's CDR3 is CSGVQGLSEAFF. The CDR3 DNA reads TGCAGTGGCGTACAGGGACTCTCTGAAGCTTTCTTT.

The rearrangement uses TRBV20-1 and TRBJ2-7; D call uncertain. This CDR3 contains 14 residues. Deletions cut 0 bases from V and 0 bases from J, with 9 bases between. CDR1 is DFQATT, CDR2 SNEGSKA, per germline (reference sequence). The CDR3: CSAREWTGSYEQYF. The DNA of the CDR3 is TGCAGTGCTAGAGAATGGACGGGCTCCTACGAGCAGTACTTC.

This clonotype was seen a handful of times. The rearrangement uses TRBV19 and TRBJ2-6; D remains ambiguous. The CDR3 is 13 residues long. Germline V CDR1 and CDR2: LNHDA, SQIVND (reference sequence). Trimming pared 8 bases from V and 2 bases from J, leaving 7 bases between. Here the CDR3 DNA reads TGTGCCAGTTGTTCCCCTGGGGCCAACGTCCTGACTTTC. This gives the protein CASCSPGANVLTF.

This clonotype was seen a handful of times. V and J are TRBV7-2 and TRBJ2-5; no clear D. The DNA end lines up better with TRBJ2-1; the J call may be wrong. CDR3 size: 17 residues. Germline V gene data show CDR1 as SGHTA and CDR2 as FQGNSA. In DNA, the CDR3 is TGTGCCAGCAGCCCTATCACAAACACAAAGGAAGACAATGAGCAGTTCTTC. Protein sequence: CASSPITNTKEDNEQFF.

CDR3 loop: CASSAQPGQQETQYF. CDR3 sequence (DNA): TGTGCCAGCAGCGCCCAGCCGGGACAGCAAGAGACCCAGTACTTC. The rearrangement links TRBV7-2 to TRBJ2-5; 7 bases fit TRBD1. Germline CDR1 and CDR2: SGHTA and FQGNSA. J was trimmed by 2 bases and V by 5 bases; bases with no gene match: 8. The CDR3 is 15 residues long.